The rows below give T cell receptor beta chains drawn from one sample of a study of blood T cells in healthy people across ages. Using its own MiXCR run on the 5' RACE reads, TCRdb lists one record per CDR3 protein. The sample holds 580,000 or so distinct CDR3 sequences, more than 45% seen once. The specimen sequenced was blood. Every receptor here comes from an elderly man in good health. Both conserved end residues are part of each CDR3. Fields, in order: clone size, J gene, V gene, D gene, CDR3 DNA, CDR3 protein. D genes are given only for firm matches. Size tells how often a clone was seen (once, few, many) or the class of an expanded clone, and some rows leave it out.

- TRBJ2-5 TRBV12-3/TRBV12-4 - TGTGCCAGCAGTTTCTTAAGGTCCCAAGAGACCCAGTACTTC CASSFLRSQETQYF
few TRBJ2-3 TRBV20-1 - TGCAGTGCGGAGCCACCCAGCACAGATACGCAGTATTTT CSAEPPSTDTQYF
- TRBJ2-1 TRBV15 TRBD2 TGTGCCACCAGCTCGCGGGACTATTCAGGGGAGCAGTTCTTC CATSSRDYSGEQFF
- TRBJ2-1 TRBV15 TRBD1 TGTGCCACCACGGACAGGGGTAATGAGCAGTTCTTC CATTDRGNEQFF
- TRBJ2-5 TRBV27 - TGTGCCAGCAGTTTCTCGCCAGGAGAGTACCAAGAGACCCAGTACTTC CASSFSPGEYQETQYF
- TRBJ2-1 TRBV4-1 TRBD1 TGCGCCAGCAGCCAAGTTGGGACAGGAAATGAGCAGTTCTTC CASSQVGTGNEQFF
- TRBJ1-5 TRBV20-1 - TGCAGTGCAACAAGGGGGGGCCTAATCCAGCCCCAGCATTTT CSATRGGLIQPQHF
once TRBJ2-7 TRBV7-2 - TGTGCCAGCAGCACCTACCTCATCGCCTACGAGCAGTACTTC CASSTYLIAYEQYF
- TRBJ2-1 TRBV11-2 - TGTGCCAGCAGCACACACGGTGAGCAGTTCTTC CASSTHGEQFF
- TRBJ2-7 TRBV6-2/TRBV6-3 - TGTGCCAGCAGCTACTGGGGGGACGAGCAGTACTTC CASSYWGDEQYF
- TRBJ1-2 TRBV6-6 - TGTGCCAGCAGCCCTCAGTATGGCTACACCTTC CASSPQYGYTF
- TRBJ2-7 TRBV9 TRBD1 TGTGCCAGCAGCGTAACGTGGACAGGGGGTTACGAGCAGTACTTC CASSVTWTGGYEQYF
once TRBJ2-2 TRBV5-1 - TGCGCCAGCAGCACGGCGCTAGCTTCCACCGGGGAGCTGTTTTTT CASSTALASTGELFF
few TRBJ2-1 TRBV10-3 TRBD2 TGTGCCATCAGGGCGGGAGGGCTATACAATGAGCAGTTCTTC CAIRAGGLYNEQFF
- TRBJ2-5 TRBV20-1 TRBD2 TGCAGTGCTAGTCCCGCGGGAGGGGGGTACCAAGAGACCCAGTACTTC CSASPAGGGYQETQYF
- TRBJ2-5 TRBV28 TRBD1 TGTGCCAGCAGTTTACCCCCGTTGGGGACAGGTTTAGGGACCCAGTACTTC CASSLPPLGTGLGTQYF
many TRBJ2-7 TRBV28 - TGTGCCAGCAGTTTTTTGATCTACGAGCAGTACTTC CASSFLIYEQYF
few TRBJ2-4 TRBV7-8 - TGTGCCAGCAGCGCCTTAGGGGGGCTAGCCAAAAACATTCAGTACTTC CASSALGGLAKNIQYF
many TRBJ2-7 TRBV7-9 - TGTGCCAGCAGTTCGCTCTACGAGCAGTACTTC CASSSLYEQYF
once TRBJ1-4 TRBV20-1 TRBD1 TGCAGTGCAACGGACAGGGTGGGGGAAAAACTGTTTTTT CSATDRVGEKLFF
- TRBJ1-6 TRBV2 - TGTGCCAGCACAAGAGGACAGCCCTATAATTCACCCCTCCACTTT CASTRGQPYNSPLHF
few TRBJ2-1 TRBV20-1 - TGCAGTGCTAGAAATCTAGCCAATGAGCAGTTCTTC CSARNLANEQFF
- TRBJ1-2 TRBV20-1 - TGCAGTGCTAGAGACCAAACAGGATCCAACTATGGCTACACCTTC CSARDQTGSNYGYTF
once TRBJ2-1 TRBV20-1 - TGCAGTGTTCCTAAACCGGGACTGACCTCCTATGAGCAGTTCTTC CSVPKPGLTSYEQFF
- TRBJ2-5 TRBV29-1 TRBD1 TGCAGCGTCCCTGTCCCCGGGACAGTTGGGGAGACCCAGTACTTC CSVPVPGTVGETQYF
- TRBJ2-1 TRBV29-1 - TGCAGCGTGACGGTAAATGAGCAGTTCTTC CSVTVNEQFF
- TRBJ2-7 TRBV5-6 - TGTGCCAGCAGCCCTGACAACTCCTACGAGCAGTACTTC CASSPDNSYEQYF
- TRBJ1-2 TRBV5-6 TRBD1 TGTGCCAGCAGCTTTGGCGCTTGGGACAGCCGGGCGGATGGCTACACCTTC CASSFGAWDSRADGYTF
- TRBJ2-7 TRBV12-5 - TGTGCTAGTGGTTTCGACCGCTACAATGAGCAGTACTTC CASGFDRYNEQYF
- TRBJ2-7 TRBV29-1 - TGCGGCGTTGGGCAGGGAGGCGACTACGAGCAGTACTTC CGVGQGGDYEQYF
- TRBJ2-7 TRBV7-2 - TGTGCCAGCAGCGGACGGGACAAATTATACGAGCAGTACTTC CASSGRDKLYEQYF
few TRBJ1-4 TRBV4-1 - TGCGCCAGCAGCCCGGGGGGCGGTAATGAAAAACTGTTTTTT CASSPGGGNEKLFF
- TRBJ2-5 TRBV11-2 TRBD2 TGTGCCAGCAGCTTAGGATGGGCTAGCGGGCAAGAGACCCAGTACTTC CASSLGWASGQETQYF
- TRBJ1-3 TRBV6-6 - TGTGCCAGCAGTTACCGAGGGACGGGGGGAAACACCATATATTTT CASSYRGTGGNTIYF
few TRBJ1-6 TRBV20-1 - TGCAGTGCTAGAGATCGGAATTCACCCCTCCACTTT CSARDRNSPLHF
few TRBJ2-1 TRBV7-3 TRBD2 TGTGCCAGCAGCCCCCTTGCGGGAGGAAGGACTCATGAGCAGTTCTTC CASSPLAGGRTHEQFF
- TRBJ1-2 TRBV12-3/TRBV12-4 - TGTGCCAGCAGTTTAGAAAGGGTTTATGGCTACACCTTC CASSLERVYGYTF
- TRBJ2-1 TRBV4-1 - TGCGCCAGCAGCCAAGTGTTTTCGCAATCCTACAATGAGCAGTTCTTC CASSQVFSQSYNEQFF
few TRBJ1-2 TRBV5-1 - TGCGCCAGCAGCTTTGAACAACGATCCTATGGCTACACCTTC CASSFEQRSYGYTF
few TRBJ2-1 TRBV27 - TGTGCCAGCAGTTTATCGGAGGGCTATGAGCAGTTCTTC CASSLSEGYEQFF
many TRBJ2-7 TRBV6-5 - TGTGCCAGCAGAACGAAAATGGAATACTCCTACGAGCAGTACTTC CASRTKMEYSYEQYF
- TRBJ2-7 TRBV7-2 TRBD2 TGTGCCAGCAGCACGATAGCGGGGGGGCCCGAGCAGTACTTC CASSTIAGGPEQYF
- TRBJ2-1 TRBV29-1 - TGCAGCGTTGGGGGGGAAGGGGACTACAATGAGCAGTTCTTC CSVGGEGDYNEQFF
few TRBJ2-1 TRBV20-1 - TGCAGTGCCCACCGGGACACTCGATACAATGAGCAGTTCTTC CSAHRDTRYNEQFF
- TRBJ2-7 TRBV11-2 - TGTGCCAGCAGCTTAGATATCGCCACAGCCTACGAGCAGTACTTC CASSLDIATAYEQYF
- TRBJ2-1 TRBV28 - TGTGCCAGCAGTGTAAGTGCGCTGAATGAGCAGTTCTTC CASSVSALNEQFF
- TRBJ2-1 TRBV28 - TGTGCCAGCCGCCGGGCCCCGGAATACAATGAGCAGTTCTTC CASRRAPEYNEQFF
- TRBJ1-2 TRBV6-5 - TGTGCCAGCAGTTACTCGACGGGGGAAGGTGGCTACACCTTC CASSYSTGEGGYTF
many TRBJ2-1 TRBV11-2 - TGTGCCAGCAGCGCCCGCCCCGGGACTCGGAATGAGCAGTTCTTC CASSARPGTRNEQFF
- TRBJ2-1 TRBV28 TRBD2 TGTGCCAGCAGGACTAGCGGGACGACCTACAATGAGCAGTTCTTC CASRTSGTTYNEQFF